This T cell receptor (beta chain) was found in a study of blood T cells in healthy people across ages. With a J-beta primer mix and a sample-barcoded 5' primer, a second PCR ran about 7 to 12 cycles. TCRdb analysed the 5' RACE reads with MiXCR anew, one entry per CDR3 protein. The repertoire holds roughly 1.7 million distinct CDR3 sequences, with 30% to 40% as singletons. Note on this clonotype: Antigen unknown.

Findings of the study overall: Estimated diversity that came from one million T cells was considered an underestimate.

The CDR3 has 19 residues. Germline CDR1 and CDR2: SGHAT and FQNNGV. The chain is built from TRBV11-2 and TRBJ2-5; D is possibly TRBD2 (5 bases). The J call may be incorrect, as the DNA end agrees better with TRBJ2-7. The TCR was taken from a woman aged 30 to 39 in good health. The sequenced material came from blood. Here the CDR3 reads CASSLERSARTTTNYEQYF. CDR3 DNA: TGTGCCAGCAGCTTAGAGAGGTCGGCACGGACGACTACCAACTACGAGCAGTACTTC.